This T cell receptor (beta chain) was identified during a study of T cells in localized non-small cell lung cancer. Atypia-free adjacent lung was sampled at least 2 cm beyond the tumor margin. The method was immunoSEQ multiplex PCR; TCRdb's version includes in-frame clones alone and lacks a portion of them. This sample has around 1,500 clones, with roughly 30% found just once. In regard to this clone: Antigen unknown.

Broader study findings: A median of about 60 of the top 100 tumor clones appeared in adjacent lung, which was paired and uninvolved. Highest T cell clonality was seen in uninvolved adjacent lung, surpassing that measured in tumor. Only one tumor region was sequenced, so heterogeneity remains possible.

The starting material was normal lung tissue next to the tumor, obtained before any cancer treatment. This TCR was recovered from a male donor at least 60 years old with stage II squamous cell lung carcinoma.

The CDR3 loop is CATSRSGGVIFEAFF. CDR3 nucleotide sequence: TGTGCCACCAGCAGATCGGGGGGGGTGATCTTTGAAGCTTTCTTT. V and J are TRBV15 and TRBJ1-1; a possible D gene is TRBD1 (5 bases). The V and J ends lost 2 bases and 7 bases respectively, with 17 bases between them. Germline CDR1 and CDR2: LNHNV and YYDKDF (reference sequence). This CDR3 comprises 15 residues.